This T cell receptor (beta chain) was obtained from a study of blood T cell repertoires in COVID-19. Study-level information: The analysed material was cDNA or gDNA that came from T cells, B-cell-depleted T cells, or PBMCs.

Per the authors' pipeline: Reference gene primer amplification yielded estimated nucleated cell counts. The repertoire was sequenced with immunoSEQ multiplex PCR; TCRdb's copy has only in-frame clones and lacks some. V and J calls and clone size are those listed in that table; D and trimming were worked out from the DNA. The table records about 360,000 clones, 87% of them present only once. From germline, CDR1 is SQVTM and CDR2 ANQGSEA. Trimming pared 6 bases from V and 6 bases from J, leaving 14 bases between. The CDR3 runs to 12 residues. This TCR derives from a man aged 30 to 39 who had recovered from COVID-19. The sequenced sample consisted of PBMCs or T cells enriched from blood (not recorded which). This sequence joins TRBV29-1 and TRBJ1-2; a possible D gene is TRBD1 (6 bases). The CDR3 DNA reads TGCAGCGTCCCAAGGGGGAAAGATGGCTACACCTTC. Its translation is CSVPRGKDGYTF.